The clone carrying this TCR beta chain was seen repeatedly, ten times or more. Antigen: not known. The data were obtained in a study of CD8+CD57+ T cells in acquired aplastic anemia. Study overall: DNA per sorted CD4+ or CD8+ sample ranged about 0.17 to 27.4 ug, averaging around 3.1 ug. Study findings and constraints: CD8+ Simpson's diversity showed no significant patient-control difference.

Trimming shortened V by 4 bases and J by 7 bases, and 11 bases separated the two germline ends. There are 12 residues in the CDR3. CDR1 PRHDT and CDR2 FYEKMQ come from the germline V gene (reference sequence). The authors sequenced patients whose flow cytometry had shown CD8+CD57+ cell expansion. A severe acquired aplastic anemia diagnosis applied to all patients. No patient had been given any therapy when blood was sampled. Profiles of TCR beta VDJ and CDR3 were generated from a genomic DNA template. MiXCR, run by TCRdb on the reads, gives a single entry per CDR3 protein. In the table there are approximately 170,000 distinct CDR3 sequences, about half of which are singletons.

Sequencing was done on a sample of sorted CD4+, CD8+, or CD8+CD57+ T cells (not recorded which) from PBMCs. The sequence was obtained from a human donor with aplastic anemia. This chain links TRBV13 with TRBJ2-7; D unresolved. CDR3 DNA sequence: TGTGCCAGCAGCTCACGGACCTGGGAGCAGTACGTC. Its translation is CASSSRTWEQYV.